The 3 T cell receptor beta chains in this list originate from one sample, sequenced in a study of T cells after somatic rescue of genetic block. Profiling relied on immunoSEQ multiplex PCR, and the TCRdb table lists in-frame clones only, not all of them. Altogether 70,000 to 95,000 clones are present, approximately 90% being singletons, with the ten largest covering 1.5% to 2%. The sample comprised peripheral blood mononuclear cells (PBMCs). The receptors derive from a woman aged 18-29 years.

The V gene is TRBV7-9, the J gene TRBJ2-7; the match to TRBD2 covers 7 bases. The CDR3 totals 15 residues. After removal of 2 bases from V and 3 bases from J, the junction contained 7 bases not matched to a gene. CDR1 is SEHNR and CDR2 is FQNEAQ in the germline V gene (reference sequence). The CDR3 DNA reads as TGTGCCAGCAGCTTAAGCGGGATTATTAACTACGAGCAGTACTTC. It yields the protein CASSLSGIINYEQYF.

V and J are TRBV4-3 and TRBJ1-2; unclear D gene. V was pared by 1 base and J by 6 bases, with 6 bases between. This CDR3 is built from 12 residues. Germline assignment: CDR1 LGHNA and CDR2 YSLEER. CDR3 protein: CASSQGRDGYTF. Here the CDR3 DNA reads TGCGCCAGCAGCCAAGGAAGAGATGGCTACACCTTC.

The J gene is TRBJ2-7, the V gene TRBV5-1; TRBD1 matches at 11 bases. The junction had 16 bases not matched to a gene; V was cut back by 2 bases and J by 0 bases. CDR1 is SGHRS, CDR2 YFSETQ, per germline. The CDR3 runs 20 residues. The CDR3 DNA reads TGCGCCAGCAGCTTAATTCCGGGACAGGGGGATTTCCTCATCTCCTACGAGCAGTACTTC. Protein sequence: CASSLIPGQGDFLISYEQYF.